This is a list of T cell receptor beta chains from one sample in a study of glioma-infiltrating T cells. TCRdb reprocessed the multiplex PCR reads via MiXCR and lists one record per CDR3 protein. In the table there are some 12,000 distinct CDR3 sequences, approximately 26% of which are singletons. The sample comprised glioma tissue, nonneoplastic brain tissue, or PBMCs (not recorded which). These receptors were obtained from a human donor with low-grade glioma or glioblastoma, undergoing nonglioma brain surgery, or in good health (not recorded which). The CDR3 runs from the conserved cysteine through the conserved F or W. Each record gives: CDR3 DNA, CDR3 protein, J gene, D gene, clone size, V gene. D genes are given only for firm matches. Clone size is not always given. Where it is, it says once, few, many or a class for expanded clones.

TGTGCCATCAGTGAGGTGGTAAAAAGCGGGGGAGCCTCCTACGAGCAGTACTTC	CAISEVVKSGGASYEQYF	TRBJ2-7	TRBD2	.	TRBV10-3
TGTGCCAGCAGCCCGGACAGGGTGGGTGAAAAACTGTTTTTT	CASSPDRVGEKLFF	TRBJ1-4	TRBD1	many	TRBV28
TGTGCCAGCAGCCAGGCTTGGTTGGCGGGAGGGCCCTACAATGAGCAGTTCTTC	CASSQAWLAGGPYNEQFF	TRBJ2-1	TRBD2	.	TRBV3-1
TGTGCCAGCGGAGGAGGGGCGTCCACCGGGGAGCTGTTTTTT	CASGGGASTGELFF	TRBJ2-2	.	few	TRBV6-4
TGCAGCGTTCAACCGACAGGAAAGAACTATGGCTACACCTTC	CSVQPTGKNYGYTF	TRBJ1-2	.	few	TRBV29-1
TGTGCCAGTAGAAACAGGGTCTCAGACTATGGCTACACCTTC	CASRNRVSDYGYTF	TRBJ1-2	.	few	TRBV19
TGCGCCAGCAGCCTCAGACAGGGAAGTGACACTGAAGCTTTCTTT	CASSLRQGSDTEAFF	TRBJ1-1	TRBD1	once	TRBV4-1
TGCAGTGCTAGAGCCCCCCGGGACAGGGACCTCACAGATACGCAGTATTTT	CSARAPRDRDLTDTQYF	TRBJ2-3	TRBD1	many	TRBV20-1
TGCAGTGCTAGGGACCCGTCTGGGGTGAACACTGAAGCTTTCTTT	CSARDPSGVNTEAFF	TRBJ1-1	.	many	TRBV20-1
TGCGCCAGCAGCCATTACAGGGGGCGGGAGACCCAGTACTTC	CASSHYRGRETQYF	TRBJ2-5	TRBD1	.	TRBV4-1